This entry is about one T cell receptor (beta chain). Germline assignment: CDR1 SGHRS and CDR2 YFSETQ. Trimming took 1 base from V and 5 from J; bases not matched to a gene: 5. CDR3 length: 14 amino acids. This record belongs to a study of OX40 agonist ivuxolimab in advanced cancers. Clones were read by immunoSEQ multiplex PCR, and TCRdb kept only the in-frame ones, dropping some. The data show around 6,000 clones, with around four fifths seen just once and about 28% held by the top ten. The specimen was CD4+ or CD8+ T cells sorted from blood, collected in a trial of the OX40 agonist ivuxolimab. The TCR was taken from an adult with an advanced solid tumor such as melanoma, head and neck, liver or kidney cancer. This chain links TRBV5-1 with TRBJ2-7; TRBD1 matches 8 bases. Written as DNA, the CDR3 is TGCGCCAGCAGCTTGAGGGACAGGAGGCACGAGCAGTACTTC. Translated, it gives CASSLRDRRHEQYF.